The source of this TCR beta chain is a study of blood T cell repertoires in COVID-19. Study at large: Sites across the United States, Italy and Spain contributed samples from acute and convalescent COVID-19. PBMCs, B-cell-depleted T cells, or T cells provided the cDNA or gDNA that made up the material.

V lost 7 bases, J lost 4 bases, and 3 bases stayed unmatched. The CDR3 runs to 13 residues. CDR1 is SNHLY, CDR2 FYNNEI, per germline. In the authors' workflow: Reference gene primer amplification in the assay estimated nucleated cell counts. The table came from immunoSEQ multiplex PCR; TCRdb's copy has only in-frame clones and leaves some out. The V and J calls and clone size were taken over from that table, and D and trimming were inferred from the DNA. The repertoire holds 95,000 to 100,000 clones, with about 88% as singletons. The source material was peripheral blood. The sequence came from a woman aged 55-69 years with acute or convalescent COVID-19. This chain connects TRBV2 to TRBJ1-1; 10 bases map to TRBD1. CDR3 sequence: CASTWDRGTEAFF. As DNA, the CDR3 is TGTGCCAGCACTTGGGACAGGGGCACTGAAGCTTTCTTT.